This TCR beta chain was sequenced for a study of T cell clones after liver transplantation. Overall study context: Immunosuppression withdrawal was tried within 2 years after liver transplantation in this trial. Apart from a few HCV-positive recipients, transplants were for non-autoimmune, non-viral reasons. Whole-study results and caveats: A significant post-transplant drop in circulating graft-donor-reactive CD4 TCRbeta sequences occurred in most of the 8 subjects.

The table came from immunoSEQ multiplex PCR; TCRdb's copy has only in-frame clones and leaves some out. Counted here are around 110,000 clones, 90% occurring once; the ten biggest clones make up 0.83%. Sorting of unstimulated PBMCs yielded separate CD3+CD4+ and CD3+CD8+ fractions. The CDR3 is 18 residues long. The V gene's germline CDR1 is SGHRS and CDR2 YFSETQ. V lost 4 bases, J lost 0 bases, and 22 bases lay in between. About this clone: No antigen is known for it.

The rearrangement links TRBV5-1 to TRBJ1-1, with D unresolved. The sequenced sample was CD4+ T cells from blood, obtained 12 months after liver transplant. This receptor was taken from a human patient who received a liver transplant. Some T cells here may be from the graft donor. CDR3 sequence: CASSNAEVGPPMNTEAFF. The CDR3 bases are TGCGCCAGCAGCAACGCCGAGGTGGGTCCCCCCATGAACACTGAAGCTTTCTTT. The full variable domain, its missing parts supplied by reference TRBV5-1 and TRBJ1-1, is KAGVTQTPRYLIKTRGQQVTLSCSPISGHRSVSWYQQTPGQGLQFLFEYFSETQRNKGNFPGRFSGRQFSNSRSEMNVSTLELGDSALYLCASSNAEVGPPMNTEAFFGQGTRLTVV.